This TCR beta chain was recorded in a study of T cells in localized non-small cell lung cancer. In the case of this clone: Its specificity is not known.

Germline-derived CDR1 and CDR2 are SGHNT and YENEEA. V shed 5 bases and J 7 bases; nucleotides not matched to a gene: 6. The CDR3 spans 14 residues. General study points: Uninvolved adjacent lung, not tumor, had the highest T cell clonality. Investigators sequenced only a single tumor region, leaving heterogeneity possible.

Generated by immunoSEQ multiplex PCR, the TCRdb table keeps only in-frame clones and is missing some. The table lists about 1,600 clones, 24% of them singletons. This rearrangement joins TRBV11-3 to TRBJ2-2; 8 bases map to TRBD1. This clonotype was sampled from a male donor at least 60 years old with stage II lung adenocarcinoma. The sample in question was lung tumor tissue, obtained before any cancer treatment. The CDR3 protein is CASSESGGGGELFF. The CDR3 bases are TGTGCCAGCAGCGAATCAGGGGGCGGCGGGGAGCTGTTTTTT.